This entry lists 26 T cell receptor beta chains sequenced from one sample in a study of shared clonotypes between healthy human individuals. Data came from immunoSEQ multiplex PCR; TCRdb stores just in-frame clones and leaves some out. The data show hundreds of thousands of clones, 96% seen once. Naivety among CD8 cells was defined by CD45RO negativity and positive CCR7 selection, thereby excluding terminally differentiated effector memory CD45RA+ cells. The sequencing input was naive CD8+ T cells sorted from blood. These receptors originate from a woman aged 25 to 39 in good health.

V and J are TRBV28 and TRBJ2-3, with no clear D. V was cut by 3 bases and J by 9 bases, with 10 bases left in between. CDR1 is MDHEN, CDR2 SYDVKM, per germline. This CDR3 spans 12 amino acids. In nucleotides, the CDR3 is TGTGCCAGCAGTTTTTTGGCCCCCACGCAGTATTTT. This encodes CASSFLAPTQYF. The entire variable domain, with the rest obtained from reference TRBV28 and TRBJ2-3, is as follows: DVKVTQSSRYLVKRTGEKVFLECVQDMDHENMFWYRQDPGLGLRLIYFSYDVKMKEKGDIPEGYSVSREKKERFSLILESASTNQTSMYLCASSFLAPTQYFGPGTRLTVL.

This rearrangement joins TRBV7-8 to TRBJ2-5; 8 bases match TRBD1. CDR1 and CDR2 from the germline V gene are SGHVS and FQNEAQ. This CDR3 is built from 15 residues. V shed 1 base, J shed 3 bases, and the junction held 4 bases outside the gene matches. CDR3 loop: CASSLVGQVEETQYF. The CDR3 nucleotides are TGTGCCAGCAGCTTAGTGGGACAGGTCGAAGAGACCCAGTACTTC.

The rearrangement uses TRBV7-9 and TRBJ2-3; 9 bases match TRBD2. Germline CDR1 and CDR2: SEHNR and FQNEAQ (reference sequence). The CDR3 runs 15 residues. Germline trimming cut 5 bases from V and 6 bases from J; bases unmatched to any gene: 9. CDR3 protein: CASSRISGSSDTQYF. CDR3 DNA: TGTGCCAGCAGCCGGATTAGCGGGAGTAGTGATACGCAGTATTTT.

The gene calls are TRBV10-3 and TRBJ2-5; D gene uncertain. Near its end, the DNA agrees better with TRBJ2-7, so the J call may be wrong. CDR3 length: 11 amino acids. Germline V gene data show CDR1 as ENHRY and CDR2 as SYGVKD. The CDR3 DNA is TGTGCCATCAGTGGGGTATACGAGCAGTACTTC. Encoded protein: CAISGVYEQYF.

The chain has TRBV2 and TRBJ2-3, with TRBD2 as a possible D gene (6 bases). The germline gives CDR1 SNHLY, CDR2 FYNNEI. The V end was cut by 1 base, the J end by 2 bases, with 19 bases between. The CDR3 totals 18 residues. CDR3 sequence: CASSEVARASAYTDTQYF. The DNA for the CDR3 is TGTGCCAGCAGTGAAGTCGCCAGGGCTAGCGCATACACAGATACGCAGTATTTT.

The rearrangement links TRBV27 to TRBJ2-5; TRBD2 agrees at 15 bases. The V gene's germline CDR1 is MNHEY and CDR2 SMNVEV (reference sequence). V dropped 6 bases and J dropped 5; count of bases not matched to a gene: 7. The CDR3 loop spans 16 amino acids. As DNA, the CDR3 is TGTGCCAGCAGCCGGGGACTAGCGGGAGGATGGGAGACCCAGTACTTC. It yields the protein CASSRGLAGGWETQYF.

The chain combines TRBV29-1 with TRBJ1-1; a weak D match, TRBD1 (5 bases). The germline gives CDR1 SQVTM, CDR2 ANQGSEA. The CDR3 has 13 amino acids. Trimming took 4 bases from V and 4 from J, leaving 13 bases between them. The CDR3 nucleotides are TGCAGCGTTGTCGGGGGTTGGGCCACTGAAGCTTTCTTT. Its translation is CSVVGGWATEAFF.

The chain employs TRBV5-1 and TRBJ1-2; 9 nucleotides match TRBD1. Trimming cost V 4 bases and J 2 bases; bases outside gene matches: 3. The germline gives CDR1 SGHRS, CDR2 YFSETQ. The CDR3 spans 14 residues. The chain's CDR3 is CASSPTGGNYGYTF. The CDR3 region has the DNA TGCGCCAGCAGCCCGACAGGGGGGAACTATGGCTACACCTTC.

The J gene is TRBJ1-5, the V gene TRBV27, with D tentatively TRBD1 (5 bases). CDR1 MNHEY and CDR2 SMNVEV come from the germline V gene (reference sequence). V lost 8 bases and J 0 bases, leaving 11 bases between the germline ends. CDR3 length equals 14 residues. This CDR3 is CASGAGYSNQPQHF. The CDR3 DNA reads as TGTGCCAGCGGGGCAGGGTATAGCAATCAGCCCCAGCATTTT.

This chain joins TRBV2 and TRBJ2-7, with 12 bases that match TRBD2. Unmatched junction bases numbered 5, after V lost 7 bases and J lost 1 base. Germline CDR1 SNHLY, CDR2 FYNNEI. The CDR3 is 15 amino acids. CDR3: CASKSTSGRSYEQYF. In DNA, the CDR3 is TGTGCCAGCAAGTCTACTAGCGGGAGGTCCTACGAGCAGTACTTC.

The chain couples TRBV27 to TRBJ1-5; TRBD1 matches at 8 bases. This CDR3 comprises 13 residues. The junction had 1 base not matched to a gene; V was cut back by 0 bases and J by 9 bases. From germline, CDR1 is MNHEY and CDR2 SMNVEV (reference sequence). The CDR3 nucleotides are TGTGCCAGCAGTTTATCGACAGGGGCGCCCCAGCATTTT. Encoded protein: CASSLSTGAPQHF.

This chain uses TRBV5-6 with TRBJ2-5; unclear D gene. Germline V CDR1 and CDR2: SGHDT, YYEEEE. The CDR3 sequence is 14 residues long. V was pared by 4 bases and J by 2 bases, with 12 bases between. The chain's CDR3 is CASSQDRTQETQYF. The CDR3 DNA follows: TGTGCCAGCAGCCAAGACCGAACTCAAGAGACCCAGTACTTC.

This rearrangement joins TRBV6-5 to TRBJ1-2, with D uncertain. Trimming left V 0 bases short and J 6 bases short, with 8 bases between. Looked up from germline, CDR1 is MNHEY and CDR2 is SVGAGI. The CDR3 is 13 residues long. DNA of the CDR3: TGTGCCAGCAGTTACTCCCAGTCAGATGGCTACACCTTC. This codes for CASSYSQSDGYTF.

This sequence joins TRBV28 and TRBJ1-1, with unresolved D. The V end was cut by 3 bases, the J end by 6 bases, with 11 bases between. CDR3 length: 13 residues. Per germline, CDR1 MDHEN and CDR2 SYDVKM. DNA for the CDR3: TGTGCCAGCAGTTTCAGATCGCAGTCTGAAGCTTTCTTT. Translation gives CASSFRSQSEAFF.

The chain joins TRBV29-1 to TRBJ1-1; possible D gene TRBD1, 6 bases. CDR1 SQVTM and CDR2 ANQGSEA come from the germline V gene. V gave up 1 base and J gave up 3 bases, with 9 bases separating them. The CDR3 has 13 residues. The CDR3 is CSVEGAGDTEAFF. CDR3 coding DNA: TGCAGCGTTGAAGGTGCAGGGGACACTGAAGCTTTCTTT.

The rearrangement joins TRBV5-8 to TRBJ2-3; 11 nucleotides align to TRBD2. Looked up from germline, CDR1 is SGHTS and CDR2 is YDEGEE. J lost 2 bases, V lost 5 bases, and 1 base had no gene match. The CDR3 is 14 residues long. CDR3 protein: CASRLAGVTDTQYF. DNA of the CDR3: TGTGCCAGCAGACTAGCGGGAGTCACAGATACGCAGTATTTT.

To note about this clone: Other nucleotide sequences in the sample specify the same CDR3. The rearrangement joins TRBV27 to TRBJ2-1; D uncertain. CDR1 is MNHEY and CDR2 is SMNVEV in the germline V gene (reference sequence). The CDR3 is 13 amino acids. V shed 0 bases and J shed 4 bases, with 4 bases lying between them. The CDR3 bases are TGTGCCAGCAGTTTATCCCCATACAATGAGCAGTTCTTC. Amino acid sequence: CASSLSPYNEQFF.

This clone was observed a single time. The chain carries TRBV29-1 and TRBJ2-2; 9 bases match TRBD1. J lost 1 base, V lost 6 bases, and 9 bases had no gene match. The CDR3 sequence is 16 residues long. Per the germline V gene, CDR1 is SQVTM and CDR2 is ANQGSEA. CDR3 DNA: TGCAGCGTAATAGGACAGGGGATAAGGAACACCGGGGAGCTGTTTTTT. Its protein product is CSVIGQGIRNTGELFF.

This rearrangement joins TRBV2 to TRBJ2-5; D call uncertain. V was cut by 2 bases and J by 5 bases, with 9 bases left in between. The CDR3 is made up of 13 amino acids. In germline, CDR1 is SNHLY, CDR2 FYNNEI. DNA of the CDR3: TGTGCCAGCAGTGAATACAGTCCCGAGACCCAGTACTTC. It codes for CASSEYSPETQYF.

V is TRBV7-9 and J is TRBJ2-7; no reliable D call. Germline V gene data show CDR1 as SEHNR and CDR2 as FQNEAQ (reference sequence). The CDR3 covers 13 residues. Trimming shortened V by 6 bases and J by 2 bases, and 11 bases separated the two germline ends. CDR3 sequence: CASSYDTAYEQYF. Written as DNA, the CDR3 is TGTGCCAGCAGTTACGACACTGCCTACGAGCAGTACTTC.

The CDR3 loop reads CASSRGPGQGIYEQYF. CDR3 nucleotide sequence: TGTGCCAGCAGTAGAGGTCCGGGACAGGGTATCTACGAGCAGTACTTC. The chain joins TRBV27 to TRBJ2-7, with 9 bases that match TRBD1. V was clipped by 5 bases and J by 3 bases; unmatched bases: 11. In germline, CDR1 is MNHEY, CDR2 SMNVEV (reference sequence). The CDR3 extends over 16 amino acids.

The chain uses TRBV15 and TRBJ2-5; D might be TRBD1 or TRBD2, each matching 6 bases. The V end lost 9 bases, the J end lost 4 bases, and 18 bases lay between the germline ends. CDR3 length: 14 residues. CDR1 and CDR2 (germline): LNHNV, YYDKDF (reference sequence). CDR3 protein: CATGTGRGRETQYF. Here the CDR3 DNA reads TGTGCCACGGGGACGGGTCGGGGGCGAGAGACCCAGTACTTC.

The rearrangement uses TRBV19 and TRBJ1-1; D is undetermined. CDR3 length: 12 amino acids. Trimming pared 6 bases from V and 3 bases from J, leaving 8 bases between. CDR1 LNHDA and CDR2 SQIVND come from the germline V gene (reference sequence). CDR3 protein: CASSPWDTEAFF. The CDR3 coding sequence is TGTGCCAGTAGCCCGTGGGACACTGAAGCTTTCTTT.

Only one count was recorded for this clone. The chain combines TRBV7-2 with TRBJ2-7; unclear D gene. Germline V lookup: CDR1 SGHTA, CDR2 FQGNSA. V was clipped by 2 bases and J by 2 bases, with 7 bases between them. The CDR3 extends over 13 amino acids. CDR3 in amino acids: CASSLNRPYEQYF. In nucleotides, the CDR3 is TGTGCCAGCAGCTTAAATAGGCCCTACGAGCAGTACTTC.

The CDR3 spells CASRAGATNGELFF. In DNA, the CDR3 is TGTGCCAGCAGGGCGGGAGCAACAAACGGGGAGCTGTTTTTT. This chain joins TRBV27 and TRBJ2-2; TRBD2 agrees at 7 bases. V shed 6 bases and J 7 bases; nucleotides not matched to a gene: 8. Germline V gives CDR1 MNHEY, CDR2 SMNVEV (reference sequence). The CDR3 covers 14 residues.

This clone was seen only once. The chain has TRBV7-9 and TRBJ2-3; a weak D match, TRBD2 (5 bases). The CDR3 has 13 residues. Germline values: CDR1 SEHNR, CDR2 FQNEAQ (reference sequence). V lost 5 bases and J lost 4, with 10 bases in between. Here the CDR3 reads CASSATEADTQYF. CDR3 DNA sequence: TGTGCCAGCAGCGCGACGGAGGCAGATACGCAGTATTTT.